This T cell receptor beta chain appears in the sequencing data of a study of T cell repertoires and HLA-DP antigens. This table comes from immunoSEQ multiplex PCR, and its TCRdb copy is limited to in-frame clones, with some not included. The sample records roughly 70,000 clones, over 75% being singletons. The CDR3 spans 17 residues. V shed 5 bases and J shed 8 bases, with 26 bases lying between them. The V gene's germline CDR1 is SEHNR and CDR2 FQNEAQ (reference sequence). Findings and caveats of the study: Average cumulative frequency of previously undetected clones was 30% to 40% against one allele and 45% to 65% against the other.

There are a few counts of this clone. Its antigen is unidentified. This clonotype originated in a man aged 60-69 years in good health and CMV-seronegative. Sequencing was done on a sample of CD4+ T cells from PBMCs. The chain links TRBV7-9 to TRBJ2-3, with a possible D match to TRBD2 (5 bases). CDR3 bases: TGTGCCAGCAGCAGCCGGGCCGACTTGGGAGTGTTGGCTACGCAGTATTTT. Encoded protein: CASSSRADLGVLATQYF.